A single sample is the source of the 17 T cell receptor beta chains below, sequenced in a study of vaccination and CD4 T cells after COVID-19. For these TCRs, the target antigens are not known. Cultured CD4+ T cell DNA underwent sequencing with the Oncomine TCR Beta short-read assay. MiXCR, applied by TCRdb to the PCR reads, yields one record per CDR3 protein. Here the sample spans approximately 7,100 distinct CDR3 sequences, 41% being singletons. Treatment described: roughly 10-day PBMC culture with coronavirus spike peptide pools or control peptides (ViraFEST assay). Harvesting of the unexposed donor's CD4+ T cells predated the COVID-19 pandemic (2011-2018). Sequencing was done on a sample of CD4+ T cells from blood, cultured in vitro. Receptor source: a human donor in good health.

A single count supports this clonotype. V usage is TRBV2 and J usage is TRBJ1-1; TRBD1 is a possible D gene (5 bases). The CDR3 totals 17 residues. V was shortened by 4 bases and J by 0 bases, with 18 bases between the two germline ends. CDR1 is SNHLY, CDR2 FYNNEI, per germline. CDR3 amino acids: CASSVGAVGGMNTEAFF. The CDR3 DNA is TGTGCCAGCAGTGTCGGGGCTGTCGGGGGAATGAACACTGAAGCTTTCTTT.

The sample holds one count of this clonotype. V usage is TRBV20-1 and J usage is TRBJ1-3, with a weak D call TRBD1 (6 bases). V was trimmed by 3 bases and J by 7 bases, leaving 22 bases between them. CDR3 length equals 16 residues. The V gene's germline CDR1 is DFQATT and CDR2 SNEGSKA (reference sequence). CDR3 coding DNA: TGCAGTGCTAGCCCGGGGGCGTTGGGCTCGGGGAACACCATATATTTT. This sequence encodes CSASPGALGSGNTIYF.

The CDR3 DNA is TGTGCCAGCAGCTCCAGGACTGGAGATACGCAGTATTTT. Protein product: CASSSRTGDTQYF. This rearrangement joins TRBV7-3 to TRBJ2-3; D perhaps matches TRBD2 (5 bases). V lost 4 bases and J lost 5, with 10 bases in between. Germline V gene sequence: CDR1 SGHTA, CDR2 FQGTGA. This CDR3 is built from 13 residues.

V usage is TRBV30 and J usage is TRBJ1-6; 9 bases match TRBD1. The CDR3 runs 15 residues. The junction had 8 bases not matched to a gene; V was cut back by 0 bases and J by 11 bases. CDR1 is GTSNPN and CDR2 is SVGIG in the germline V gene (reference sequence). CDR3 sequence (DNA): TGTGCCTGGAGTGTAACGGGACAGGGAGATGCACCCCTCCACTTT. It codes for CAWSVTGQGDAPLHF.

The chain is built from TRBV6-1 and TRBJ1-2, with 7 bases aligning to TRBD1. From germline, CDR1 is MNHNS and CDR2 SASEGT. This CDR3 has 16 residues. V lost 6 bases, J lost 8 bases, and 18 bases stayed unmatched. DNA for the CDR3: TGTGCCAGCAGCTCGAAGAGGGGGGGAGGGGGCGAGGGCTACACCTTC. Residues: CASSSKRGGGGEGYTF.

This clonotype was seen only a few times. This sequence joins TRBV6-4 and TRBJ2-6, with D perhaps matching TRBD1 (5 bases). The CDR3 runs 15 residues. Germline V CDR1 and CDR2: MRHNA, SNTAGT. Trimming left V 3 bases short and J 0 bases short, with 6 bases between. This CDR3 is CASSEQVSGANVLTF. The CDR3 DNA is TGTGCCAGCAGTGAACAGGTCTCTGGGGCCAACGTCCTGACTTTC.

The chain links TRBV12-3 or TRBV12-4 to TRBJ2-2; TRBD1 matches 8 bases. After removal of 6 bases from V and 5 bases from J, the junction contained 5 bases not matched to a gene. This CDR3 spans 14 amino acids. This chain's CDR3 is CASRQGARTGELFF. CDR3 nucleotides: TGTGCCAGCAGGCAGGGGGCGCGGACCGGGGAGCTGTTTTTT.

The sample holds a few counts of this clonotype. The V gene is TRBV19, the J gene TRBJ1-6; D unresolved. Trimming pared 8 bases from V and 1 base from J, leaving 6 bases between. The germline CDR1 and CDR2 sequences are LNHDA and SQIVND (reference sequence). CDR3 size: 13 residues. DNA of the CDR3: TGTGCCAGTGGGGAATCCTATAATTCACCCCTCCACTTT. Its protein product is CASGESYNSPLHF.

This chain connects TRBV12-3 or TRBV12-4 to TRBJ1-1; D is perhaps TRBD1 (5 bases). The CDR3 contains 13 residues. V shed 6 bases and J shed 0 bases, with 8 bases lying between them. CDR3 protein: CASSMTVNTEAFF. The CDR3 bases are TGTGCCAGCAGCATGACAGTGAACACTGAAGCTTTCTTT.

The chain couples TRBV20-1 to TRBJ2-7; 7 bases line up with TRBD2. J was trimmed by 2 bases and V by 0 bases; bases with no gene match: 13. Germline CDR1 DFQATT, CDR2 SNEGSKA (reference sequence). The CDR3 loop spans 17 amino acids. The CDR3, as DNA: TGCAGTGCTAGAGATACGGGGGGTCTTACCGGGCCCTACGAGCAGTACTTC. Amino acid sequence: CSARDTGGLTGPYEQYF.

This chain connects TRBV29-1 to TRBJ1-5, with D tentatively TRBD1 (6 bases). The V and J ends lost 6 bases and 4 bases respectively, with 16 bases between them. Germline lookup yields CDR1 SQVTM and CDR2 ANQGSEA. This CDR3 is 14 amino acids long. CDR3: CSVVTGNRNQPQHF. The CDR3 DNA reads TGCAGCGTAGTAACAGGGAATAGGAATCAGCCCCAGCATTTT.

The rearrangement links TRBV29-1 to TRBJ1-1; TRBD1 agrees at 7 bases. CDR3 length: 15 residues. Losses at the gene ends were 6 bases for V and 5 bases for J; bases not matched to a gene: 15. Germline V lookup: CDR1 SQVTM, CDR2 ANQGSEA. The CDR3 DNA sequence: TGCAGCGTCCATAGGGGGCCAGGCCTGGGGACTGAAGCTTTCTTT. Its protein is CSVHRGPGLGTEAFF.

A word on this clonotype: The germline gene is not matched at one end of the junction; a read error may be the cause. V is TRBV6-1 and J is TRBJ1-2; D unresolved. The germline V gene has CDR1 MNHNS and CDR2 SASEGT. The CDR3 is 12 amino acids. For the CDR3, the DNA is TGTGTCAGCCGACCGTTGGTTGATGGCTACACCTTC. As protein: CVSRPLVDGYTF.

A few counts support this clonotype. The chain uses TRBV7-9 and TRBJ1-3; D uncertain. CDR1 and CDR2 from the germline V gene are SEHNR and FQNEAQ (reference sequence). This CDR3 contains 13 residues. V was clipped by 1 base and J by 6 bases, with 7 bases between them. CDR3 in DNA: TGTGCCAGCAGCTTAGGGTCGGTAAACACCATATATTTT. It encodes CASSLGSVNTIYF.

CDR3 sequence reads: CASSLSRVAGEFF. DNA of the CDR3: TGTGCCAGCAGCTTATCCCGGGTAGCGGGGGAGTTCTTC. The V gene is TRBV7-8, the J gene TRBJ2-1; TRBD2 matches 9 bases. Per germline, CDR1 SGHVS and CDR2 FQNEAQ. The CDR3 spans 13 residues. The V segment lost 2 bases and the J segment 14 bases; nucleotides outside the gene matches: 7.

This chain links TRBV6-2 or TRBV6-3 with TRBJ2-1; 10 positions match TRBD2. Per the germline V gene, CDR1 is MNHEY and CDR2 is SVGEGT. The V segment lost 4 bases and the J segment 6 bases; nucleotides outside the gene matches: 3. CDR3 length equals 14 residues. The CDR3 region has the DNA TGTGCCAGCAGTTTAGCGGGGGGTATCAATGAGCAGTTCTTC. Translation gives CASSLAGGINEQFF.

This clonotype was found a few times. The chain carries TRBV19 and TRBJ1-2, with D perhaps matching TRBD1 (5 bases). The length of the CDR3 is 14 residues. CDR1 is LNHDA and CDR2 is SQIVND in the germline V gene (reference sequence). V lost 2 bases to trimming and J lost 10 bases, with 17 bases between them. The CDR3 nucleotides read TGTGCCAGTAGTATAACCGACAGCCTCCAGGACTACACCTTC. It specifies CASSITDSLQDYTF.